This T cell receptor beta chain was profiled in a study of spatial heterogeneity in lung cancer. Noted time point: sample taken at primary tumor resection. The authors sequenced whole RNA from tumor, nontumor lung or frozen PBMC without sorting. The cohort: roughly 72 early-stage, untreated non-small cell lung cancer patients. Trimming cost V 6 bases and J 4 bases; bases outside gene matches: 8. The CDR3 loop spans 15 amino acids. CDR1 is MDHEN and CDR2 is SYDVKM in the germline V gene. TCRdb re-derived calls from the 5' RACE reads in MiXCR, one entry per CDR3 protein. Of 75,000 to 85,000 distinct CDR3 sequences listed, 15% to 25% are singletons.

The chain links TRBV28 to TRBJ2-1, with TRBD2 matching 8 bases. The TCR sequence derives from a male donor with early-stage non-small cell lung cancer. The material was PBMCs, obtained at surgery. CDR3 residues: CASSPALAVYNEQFF. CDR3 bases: TGTGCCAGCAGCCCTGCACTAGCGGTATACAATGAGCAGTTCTTC.